This passage covers 20 T cell receptor beta chains from one sample sequenced in a study of blood T cell repertoires in COVID-19. Sequenced by immunoSEQ multiplex PCR; TCRdb stores in-frame clones only, minus some. The repertoire holds about 59,000 clones, with 90% as singletons. Material: peripheral blood. The source is an older man with acute or convalescent COVID-19.

This clone was seen once. V usage is TRBV19 and J usage is TRBJ1-2, with 8 bases identical to TRBD1. V lost 3 bases to trimming and J lost 7 bases; unmatched junction nucleotides: 10. There are 15 residues in the CDR3. The V gene's germline CDR1 is LNHDA and CDR2 SQIVND (reference sequence). The CDR3 reads CASSIIGGQVRGYTF. CDR3 DNA sequence: TGTGCCAGTAGTATTATTGGGGGACAGGTTCGTGGCTACACCTTC.

J is TRBJ1-2 and V is TRBV6-4; 9 positions agree with TRBD1. The V gene end was trimmed by 4 bases and the J gene end by 6 bases; junction bases not matched to a gene: 3. The CDR3 runs to 13 residues. Germline V gene data show CDR1 as MRHNA and CDR2 as SNTAGT. The CDR3 protein is CASSGRTGDGYTF. The CDR3 DNA is TGTGCCAGCAGTGGCCGGACAGGGGATGGCTACACCTTC.

The CDR3 loop reads CASSLMGQGIETQYF. CDR3 nucleotide sequence: TGCGCCAGCAGCCTGATGGGACAGGGGATCGAGACCCAGTACTTC. The chain uses TRBV5-1 and TRBJ2-5; 10 nucleotides agree with TRBD1. Germline CDR1 and CDR2: SGHRS and YFSETQ. The CDR3 spans 15 residues. After removal of 4 bases from V and 5 bases from J, the junction contained 8 bases not matched to a gene.

With respect to this clone: The same CDR3 arises from other DNA sequences in this sample as well. The V and J genes are TRBV5-1 and TRBJ1-2; TRBD1 matches at 11 bases. Germline V CDR1 and CDR2: SGHRS, YFSETQ. The CDR3 consists of 16 residues. Germline trimming cut 0 bases from V and 7 bases from J; bases unmatched to any gene: 8. Here the CDR3 reads CASSLVGGQGAGGYTF. The CDR3 DNA is TGCGCCAGCAGCTTGGTAGGCGGACAGGGGGCTGGTGGCTACACCTTC.

The rearrangement joins TRBV13 to TRBJ1-4; 8 positions agree with TRBD1. Germline V gene lookup returns CDR1 PRHDT and CDR2 FYEKMQ (reference sequence). After removal of 6 bases from V and 8 bases from J, the junction contained 17 bases not matched to a gene. The CDR3 has 17 residues. The CDR3 nucleotides are TGTGCCAGCAGTCACAGGGGGGAACTATTTAGTGAGGAAAAACTGTTTTTT. This gives the protein CASSHRGELFSEEKLFF.

J is TRBJ1-6 and V is TRBV19; weak D call: TRBD1 (6 bases). CDR1 LNHDA and CDR2 SQIVND come from the germline V gene (reference sequence). The CDR3 length is 15 residues. V dropped 9 bases and J dropped 7 bases, with 19 bases sitting between them. The CDR3: CASARGSGANSPLHF. Here the CDR3 DNA reads TGTGCCAGCGCCAGGGGTAGCGGGGCAAATTCACCCCTCCACTTT.

In this sample, this clone turned up many times. The V gene is TRBV6-5, the J gene TRBJ1-2, with 9 bases matching TRBD1. The length of the CDR3 is 13 residues. The junction had 8 bases not matched to a gene; V was cut back by 9 bases and J by 6 bases. The V gene's germline CDR1 is MNHEY and CDR2 SVGAGI. Here the CDR3 reads CASHRDREDGYTF. Written as DNA, the CDR3 is TGTGCCAGTCACCGGGACAGGGAGGATGGCTACACCTTC.

The gene calls are TRBV5-4 and TRBJ1-5; unclear D gene. Trimming cost V 4 bases and J 6 bases, with 14 bases left between them. The CDR3 has 14 residues. Germline V CDR1 and CDR2: SGHNT, YYREEE (reference sequence). CDR3 DNA: TGTGCCAGCAGCCGGGGTGGGGTAGGTCAGCCCCAGCATTTT. It is translated as CASSRGGVGQPQHF.

The chain couples TRBV27 to TRBJ2-1; D is unresolved. The germline V gene has CDR1 MNHEY and CDR2 SMNVEV (reference sequence). The V gene lost 3 bases and the J gene lost 0 bases, with 12 bases spanning the gap. The CDR3 totals 16 residues. CDR3 in DNA: TGTGCCAGCAGTTTTTTTGGTCGTAGCTCCTACAATGAGCAGTTCTTC. Protein sequence: CASSFFGRSSYNEQFF.

The rearrangement links TRBV5-4 to TRBJ2-6; unclear D gene. Germline assignment: CDR1 SGHNT and CDR2 YYREEE (reference sequence). V lost 5 bases and J lost 2, with 8 bases in between. The CDR3 is 14 residues long. CDR3 nucleotides: TGTGCCAGCAGTGAGAGGCCTGGGGCCAACGTCCTGACTTTC. Translated: CASSERPGANVLTF. The complete variable domain, with remaining parts taken from reference TRBV5-4 and TRBJ2-6, reads ETGVTQSPTHLIKTRGQQVTLRCSSQSGHNTVSWYQQALGQGPQFIFQYYREEENGRGNFPPRFSGLQFPNYSSELNVNALELDDSALYLCASSERPGANVLTFGAGSRLTVL.

The chain uses TRBV7-2 and TRBJ2-7; possible D gene TRBD1, 6 bases. This CDR3 is built from 17 residues. V shed 1 base and J shed 3 bases, with 19 bases lying between them. Germline CDR1 and CDR2: SGHTA and FQGNSA. The CDR3 reads CASSLGGGTGRHYEQYF. CDR3 nucleotides: TGTGCCAGCAGCTTAGGAGGGGGTACAGGACGACACTACGAGCAGTACTTC.

This chain links TRBV11-2 with TRBJ1-1; tentatively, D is TRBD1 (6 bases). V lost 4 bases and J lost 4, with 10 bases in between. The CDR3 extends over 13 amino acids. Germline assignment: CDR1 SGHAT and CDR2 FQNNGV. CDR3 loop: CASSWQGSTEAFF. The CDR3 nucleotides read TGTGCCAGCAGCTGGCAGGGGAGCACTGAAGCTTTCTTT.

The rearrangement links TRBV5-1 to TRBJ1-2, with 7 positions matching TRBD1. Looked up from germline, CDR1 is SGHRS and CDR2 is YFSETQ. Trimming took 0 bases from V and 10 from J; bases not matched to a gene: 9. The CDR3 covers 14 residues. CDR3 region: CASSLGTGVIIYTF. In DNA form, the CDR3 reads TGCGCCAGCAGCTTGGGAACAGGGGTTATCATCTACACCTTC.

The chain combines TRBV18 with TRBJ2-7, with TRBD2 matching over 8 bases. The germline V gene encodes CDR1 KGHSH and CDR2 LQKENI. This CDR3 is 15 amino acids long. V gave up 1 base and J gave up 6 bases; unmatched junction bases: 8. CDR3 sequence (DNA): TGTGCCAGCTCACCACGTCGGGGGGGGCAAGTCGAGCAGTACTTC. This encodes CASSPRRGGQVEQYF.

The table lists this clone with a count of one. The J gene is TRBJ2-1, the V gene TRBV12-3 or TRBV12-4, with D perhaps TRBD2 (7 bases). Trimming removed 1 base from V and 15 bases from J, with 16 bases in between. CDR3 length: 13 residues. The DNA of the CDR3 is TGTGCCAGCAGTTTAGTCGGGGGGCGCAGCCTGTTCTTC. Translated: CASSLVGGRSLFF.

The chain recombines TRBV5-1 with TRBJ2-1; 11 nucleotides match TRBD2. The CDR3 spans 17 residues. The V gene end was trimmed by 3 bases and the J gene end by 2 bases; junction bases not matched to a gene: 7. CDR1 is SGHRS, CDR2 YFSETQ, per germline. The CDR3 DNA sequence: TGCGCCAGCAGCTATCAGACTAGCGGGATCCCCTACAATGAGCAGTTCTTC. Translated: CASSYQTSGIPYNEQFF.

The chain recombines TRBV11-1 with TRBJ1-1; tentative D call: TRBD1 (5 bases). Germline V gene data show CDR1 as SGHAT and CDR2 as FQDESV (reference sequence). Trimming removed 7 bases at V and 1 base at J, with 16 bases between. This CDR3 comprises 15 residues. In DNA, the CDR3 is TGTGCCAGCACCCCCGGCGGGGGGGGGAACACTGAAGCTTTCTTT. It encodes CASTPGGGGNTEAFF. Looking up the rest from reference TRBV11-1 and TRBJ1-1 gives the full variable domain: EAEVAQSPRYKITEKSQAVAFWCDPISGHATLYWYRQILGQGPELLVQFQDESVVDDSQLPKDRFSAERLKGVDSTLKIQPAELGDSAMYLCASTPGGGGNTEAFFGQGTRLTVV.

This chain uses TRBV6-2 or TRBV6-3 with TRBJ2-1; D is perhaps TRBD1 (5 bases). CDR3 length: 12 amino acids. V gave up 6 bases and J gave up 10 bases, with 13 bases separating them. Germline CDR1 MNHEY, CDR2 SVGEGT. The CDR3 DNA is TGTGCCAGCAGCCAGACAGAAGAAGAGCAGTTCTTC. Translated: CASSQTEEEQFF.

V usage is TRBV12-3 or TRBV12-4 and J usage is TRBJ2-3; D is undetermined. V shed 6 bases and J shed 6 bases, with 7 bases lying between them. The CDR3 consists of 11 residues. The CDR3 DNA reads TGTGCCAGCAGAAACGGGGATACGCAGTATTTT. Its protein product is CASRNGDTQYF.

This clone was picked up many times. V is TRBV5-8 and J is TRBJ2-3; perhaps TRBD1 as D (6 bases). Trimming removed 4 bases at V and 1 base at J, with 10 bases between. CDR1 and CDR2 (germline): SGHTS, YDEGEE. There are 14 residues in the CDR3. The CDR3 DNA reads TGTGCCAGCAGCGCTCACAGGGGCACAGATACGCAGTATTTT. Its protein product is CASSAHRGTDTQYF.